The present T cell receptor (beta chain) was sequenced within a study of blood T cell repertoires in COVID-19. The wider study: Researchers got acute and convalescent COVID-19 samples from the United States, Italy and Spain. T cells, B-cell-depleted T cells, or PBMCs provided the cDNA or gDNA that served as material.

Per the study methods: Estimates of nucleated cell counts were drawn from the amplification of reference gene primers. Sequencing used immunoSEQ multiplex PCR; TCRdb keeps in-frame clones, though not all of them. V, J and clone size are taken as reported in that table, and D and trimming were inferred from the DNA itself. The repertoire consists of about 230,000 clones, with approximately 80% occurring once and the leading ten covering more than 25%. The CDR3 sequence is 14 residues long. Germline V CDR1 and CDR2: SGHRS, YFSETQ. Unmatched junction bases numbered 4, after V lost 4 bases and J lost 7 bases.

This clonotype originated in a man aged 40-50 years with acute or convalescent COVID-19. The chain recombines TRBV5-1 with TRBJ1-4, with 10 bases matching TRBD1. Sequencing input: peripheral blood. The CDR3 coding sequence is TGCGCCAGCAGCCGGGACAGGGGTTCTGAAAAACTGTTTTTT. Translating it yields CASSRDRGSEKLFF.